This T cell receptor (beta chain) was obtained from a study of T cells after yellow fever vaccination. Study findings and constraints: There was a small share of clonotypes that showed up in both the CD4 and CD8 compartments. The secondary response peaked faster, at day 5 versus 15, but was weaker. Contaminating bulk clonotypes could be abundant in FACS-sorted repertoires.

The CDR3 length is 14 residues. Germline values: CDR1 MNHEY, CDR2 SVGEGT. V shed 5 bases and J shed 5 bases, with 16 bases lying between them. This clonotype showed up just a few times. Its antigen remains unidentified. The study made its TCR cDNA through 5'RACE template switching. That step introduced a universal primer site along with UMIs. MiXCR, run by TCRdb on the 5' RACE reads, gives a single entry per CDR3 protein. The sample holds approximately 160,000 distinct CDR3 sequences, 7% to 10% seen once. The chain has TRBV6-2 or TRBV6-3 and TRBJ2-7; D gene uncertain. Sample: CD8+ T cells sorted from PBMCs, taken 45 days after the yellow fever booster vaccination. This receptor was obtained from a man aged 18 to 35 who received the YFV17D yellow fever vaccine. CDR3 protein: CASSASVAWDEQYF. The CDR3 bases are TGTGCCAGCAGTGCCTCAGTGGCGTGGGACGAGCAGTACTTC.